These 26 T cell receptor beta chains originate from one sample sequenced in a study of control samples from healthy donors and cancer patients. Assay used: immunoSEQ multiplex PCR; TCRdb lists only in-frame clones, some missing. This table has 90,000 or so clones, less than 85% appearing once. Sequencing was done on a sample of PBMCs. These receptors originate from a man in his 70s with lung cancer.

The rearrangement uses TRBV3-1 (or the pseudogene TRBV3-2) and TRBJ2-3; no firm D call. V dropped 0 bases and J dropped 2 bases, with 9 bases sitting between them. The CDR3 sequence is 15 residues long. Germline-derived CDR1 and CDR2 are LGHDT and YNNKEL (reference sequence). CDR3 DNA: TGTGCCAGCAGCCAAGAGGTGTTCTCCACAGATACGCAGTATTTT. It translates to CASSQEVFSTDTQYF.

The rearrangement links TRBV9 to TRBJ2-1; 14 nucleotides line up with TRBD2. Germline CDR1 reads SGDLS; CDR2 reads YYNGEE. V lost 3 bases to trimming and J lost 9 bases; unmatched junction nucleotides: 8. CDR3 length equals 16 residues. CDR3 region: CASSDRLAGGRSEQFF. The CDR3, as DNA: TGTGCCAGCAGCGATCGACTAGCGGGGGGGCGAAGTGAGCAGTTCTTC. Full variable domain (missing parts from reference TRBV9 and TRBJ2-1): DSGVTQTPKHLITATGQRVTLRCSPRSGDLSVYWYQQSLDQGLQFLIQYYNGEERAKGNILERFSAQQFPDLHSELNLSSLELGDSALYFCASSDRLAGGRSEQFFGPGTRLTVL.

The chain combines TRBV6-5 with TRBJ1-2; D is undetermined. Trimming cost V 6 bases and J 6 bases, with 8 bases left between them. Germline CDR1 and CDR2: MNHEY and SVGAGI. This CDR3 is built from 11 residues. The CDR3 DNA is TGTGCCAGCAGGTTCGGTGATGGCTACACCTTC. It translates to CASRFGDGYTF.

The chain is built from TRBV9 and TRBJ2-1, with TRBD1 as a possible D gene (6 bases). Per germline, CDR1 SGDLS and CDR2 YYNGEE. This CDR3 has 15 residues. V was pared by 0 bases and J by 9 bases, with 16 bases between. CDR3 protein: CASSVGAGARGEQFF. Here the CDR3 DNA reads TGTGCCAGCAGCGTAGGGGCAGGGGCGAGGGGTGAGCAGTTCTTC. The full variable domain, rest sourced from reference TRBV9 and TRBJ2-1, is DSGVTQTPKHLITATGQRVTLRCSPRSGDLSVYWYQQSLDQGLQFLIQYYNGEERAKGNILERFSAQQFPDLHSELNLSSLELGDSALYFCASSVGAGARGEQFFGPGTRLTVL.

CDR3 bases: TGTGCCAGCAGCCAAACAGGGGGAGGCTATGGCTACACCTTC. It translates to CASSQTGGGYGYTF. The V and J genes are TRBV7-9 and TRBJ1-2; 8 nucleotides align to TRBD1. The CDR3 is 14 amino acids. V dropped 5 bases and J dropped 4; count of bases not matched to a gene: 6. The germline V gene encodes CDR1 SEHNR and CDR2 FQNEAQ (reference sequence).

The rearrangement joins TRBV7-2 to TRBJ2-1; D gene ambiguous. Germline values: CDR1 SGHTA, CDR2 FQGNSA. V lost 1 base and J lost 10, with 14 bases in between. The CDR3 spans 14 residues. CDR3 DNA: TGTGCCAGCAGCTTAGTTCGGGCCTTAGGGGAGCAGTTCTTC. Protein product: CASSLVRALGEQFF.

This clone was seen more than once but under ten times. This chain uses TRBV3-1 (or the pseudogene TRBV3-2) with TRBJ1-1; D gene ambiguous. The CDR3 extends over 11 amino acids. Germline CDR1 reads LGHDT; CDR2 reads YNNKEL (reference sequence). Trimming took 4 bases from V and 4 from J, leaving 4 bases between them. The CDR3, as DNA: TGTGCCAGCAGCCGATCCACTGAAGCTTTCTTT. This translates into CASSRSTEAFF.

The chain employs TRBV6-5 and TRBJ1-4; weak D call: TRBD1 (5 bases). The CDR3 extends over 13 amino acids. The germline gives CDR1 MNHEY, CDR2 SVGAGI. V gave up 7 bases and J gave up 8 bases, with 14 bases separating them. The CDR3 protein is CASKMGGGEKLFF. The CDR3 nucleotides read TGTGCCAGCAAGATGGGGGGTGGGGAAAAACTGTTTTTT.

The V gene is TRBV20-1, the J gene TRBJ2-3, with no clear D. The CDR3 is made up of 8 amino acids. Trimming stripped 7 bases from V and 6 bases from J, with 2 bases between. Per the germline V gene, CDR1 is DFQATT and CDR2 is SNEGSKA (reference sequence). CDR3 sequence: CSVDTQYF. For the CDR3, the DNA is TGCAGTGTGGATACGCAGTATTTT.

The chain couples TRBV5-6 to TRBJ1-1; maybe TRBD1 (5 bases). CDR3 length: 15 amino acids. V lost 4 bases, J lost 0 bases, and 13 bases lay in between. Germline CDR1 is SGHDT and CDR2 is YYEEEE. The CDR3: CASSGTRLMNTEAFF. The CDR3 DNA sequence: TGTGCCAGCAGCGGGACGCGGCTCATGAACACTGAAGCTTTCTTT.

This sequence joins TRBV30 and TRBJ2-7; D call uncertain. CDR1 and CDR2 from the germline V gene are GTSNPN and SVGIG (reference sequence). The CDR3 spans 12 residues. The V and J ends lost 3 bases and 0 bases respectively, with 6 bases between them. The CDR3 DNA reads TGTGCCTGGAGCAGGAGCTCCTACGAGCAGTACTTC. Amino acid sequence: CAWSRSSYEQYF.

The CDR3, as DNA: TGTGCCAGCAGTCGAAGCGGGACAGGGGGTAACTATGGCTACACCTTC. It encodes CASSRSGTGGNYGYTF. The chain carries TRBV28 and TRBJ1-2, with 11 bases that match TRBD1. CDR1 MDHEN and CDR2 SYDVKM come from the germline V gene. The V segment lost 5 bases and the J segment 1 base; nucleotides outside the gene matches: 6. There are 16 residues in the CDR3.

DNA for the CDR3: TGTGCCAGCAGATCAGGACTAGCGGGGACACAATCGATTTACGAGCAGTACTTC. This gives the protein CASRSGLAGTQSIYEQYF. The chain links TRBV27 to TRBJ2-7; 12 bases line up with TRBD2. The germline V gene encodes CDR1 MNHEY and CDR2 SMNVEV (reference sequence). With 6 bases clipped from V and 4 bases from J, the junction kept 16 bases outside the gene matches. The CDR3 totals 18 residues.

This rearrangement joins TRBV10-3 to TRBJ1-3, with a tentative D call TRBD1 (5 bases). Germline values: CDR1 ENHRY, CDR2 SYGVKD. The CDR3 is made up of 15 amino acids. The ends were cut back, 4 bases at V and 0 bases at J, with 10 bases in the middle. For the CDR3, the DNA is TGTGCCATCAGTGCCGGGGACTCCTCTGGAAACACCATATATTTT. It encodes CAISAGDSSGNTIYF.

As to this clone: The sample holds other DNA sequences that translate to the same CDR3. The DNA for the CDR3 is TGTGCCAGCAGCACGGGACAGTTCTCTGGAAACACCATATATTTT. It encodes CASSTGQFSGNTIYF. The gene calls are TRBV6-2 or TRBV6-3 and TRBJ1-3, with 7 bases that match TRBD1. Germline CDR1 reads MNHEY; CDR2 reads SVGEGT. CDR3 length equals 15 residues. Losses at the gene ends were 6 bases for V and 0 bases for J; bases not matched to a gene: 5.

V gene TRBV3-1 (or the pseudogene TRBV3-2) combines with J gene TRBJ2-3, with D maybe TRBD2 (6 bases). Germline CDR1 is LGHDT and CDR2 is YNNKEL (reference sequence). The CDR3 consists of 15 residues. Trimming cost V 5 bases and J 1 base, with 13 bases left between them. CDR3 DNA: TGTGCCAGCAGCTTTAGGTCGGGGGGCACAGATACGCAGTATTTT. This gives the protein CASSFRSGGTDTQYF.

The V call is TRBV18, the J call TRBJ2-5; D is unresolved. The V end was cut by 3 bases, the J end by 3 bases, with 8 bases between. Per the germline V gene, CDR1 is KGHSH and CDR2 is LQKENI. The CDR3 is 13 amino acids. CDR3 sequence reads: CASSPSREETQYF. Here the CDR3 DNA reads TGTGCCAGCTCACCTTCTAGGGAAGAGACCCAGTACTTC.

The gene calls are TRBV7-2 and TRBJ1-1, with D tentatively TRBD1 (6 bases). The CDR3 is 12 residues long. Deletions cut 5 bases from V and 7 bases from J, with 11 bases between. Germline V gene sequence: CDR1 SGHTA, CDR2 FQGNSA. The CDR3 protein is CASSVRGGEAFF. As DNA, the CDR3 is TGTGCCAGCAGCGTCAGAGGGGGTGAAGCTTTCTTT. The entire variable domain, with the rest obtained from reference TRBV7-2 and TRBJ1-1, is as follows: GAGVSQSPSNKVTEKGKDVELRCDPISGHTALYWYRQSLGQGLEFLIYFQGNSAPDKSGLPSDRFSAERTGGSVSTLTIQRTQQEDSAVYLCASSVRGGEAFFGQGTRLTVV.

The chain uses TRBV15 and TRBJ1-6; the D is unclear. Germline V CDR1 and CDR2: LNHNV, YYDKDF (reference sequence). V was cut by 0 bases and J by 9 bases, with 6 bases left in between. CDR3 length equals 13 residues. CDR3 in amino acids: CATSRDRASPLHF. The CDR3 DNA is TGTGCCACCAGCAGAGATCGTGCTTCACCCCTCCACTTT. The complete variable domain, with remaining parts taken from reference TRBV15 and TRBJ1-6, reads DAMVIQNPRYQVTQFGKPVTLSCSQTLNHNVMYWYQQKSSQAPKLLFHYYDKDFNNEADTPDNFQSRRPNTSFCFLDIRSPGLGDTAMYLCATSRDRASPLHFGNGTRLTVT.

V and J are TRBV5-6 and TRBJ1-1; 8 positions agree with TRBD1. The CDR3 extends over 14 amino acids. Germline assignment: CDR1 SGHDT and CDR2 YYEEEE. Trimming at V came to 6 bases and at J to 1 base, leaving 5 bases not matched to a gene. DNA for the CDR3: TGTGCCAGCATTGGAGACAGGGGGAACACTGAAGCTTTCTTT. This codes for CASIGDRGNTEAFF.

This clone turned up a few times. CDR3 region: CATSETGLNYGYTF. In DNA form, the CDR3 reads TGTGCCACCAGCGAGACAGGGCTTAACTATGGCTACACCTTC. This chain connects TRBV24-1 to TRBJ1-2; 7 nucleotides agree with TRBD1. The CDR3 is 14 residues long. V lost 7 bases and J lost 1; bases outside the gene matches: 5. Per the germline V gene, CDR1 is KGHDR and CDR2 is SFDVKD.

The chain is built from TRBV5-1 and TRBJ2-1, with D perhaps TRBD2 (6 bases). Trimming removed 0 bases from V and 2 bases from J, with 15 bases in between. The germline V gene has CDR1 SGHRS and CDR2 YFSETQ. The CDR3 totals 17 residues. The CDR3 is CASSLAMRLGTYNEQFF. The CDR3, as DNA: TGCGCCAGCAGCTTGGCCATGAGACTAGGAACCTACAATGAGCAGTTCTTC.

This clone came up once. CDR3 sequence reads: CAISRGPVAYNEQFF. CDR3 nucleotide sequence: TGTGCCATCAGTAGGGGGCCGGTCGCCTACAATGAGCAGTTCTTC. The chain recombines TRBV10-3 with TRBJ2-1; TRBD1 aligns across 7 bases. Trimming took 5 bases from V and 2 from J; bases not matched to a gene: 6. CDR3 length: 15 residues. CDR1 and CDR2 (germline): ENHRY, SYGVKD.

This clone was seen more than once but under ten times. The chain joins TRBV10-3 to TRBJ2-7; no firm D call. Germline V lookup: CDR1 ENHRY, CDR2 SYGVKD. The CDR3 loop spans 12 amino acids. Trimming removed 8 bases from V and 3 bases from J, with 11 bases in between. CDR3: CAIGSENYEQYF. CDR3 nucleotide sequence: TGTGCCATCGGTTCAGAGAACTACGAGCAGTACTTC.

The chain couples TRBV6-5 to TRBJ2-3; 7 bases align to TRBD2. This CDR3 has 15 residues. Germline CDR1 MNHEY, CDR2 SVGAGI. V trimming: 2 bases; J trimming: 2 bases; junction bases outside the gene matches: 4. CDR3 nucleotides: TGTGCCAGCAGTTACCGGGGGGATCACACAGATACGCAGTATTTT. This codes for CASSYRGDHTDTQYF.

This clone came up once. The chain has TRBV29-1 and TRBJ1-5; D gene unclear. The germline gives CDR1 SQVTM, CDR2 ANQGSEA. There are 13 residues in the CDR3. V was clipped by 6 bases and J by 0 bases, with 9 bases between them. CDR3 sequence: CSVQEISNQPQHF. As DNA, the CDR3 is TGCAGCGTCCAGGAAATTAGCAATCAGCCCCAGCATTTT. The full variable domain, its missing parts supplied by reference TRBV29-1 and TRBJ1-5, is SAVISQKPSRDICQRGTSLTIQCQVDSQVTMMFWYRQQPGQSLTLIATANQGSEATYESGFVIDKFPISRPNLTFSTLTVSNMSPEDSSIYLCSVQEISNQPQHFGDGTRLSIL.